This T cell receptor (beta chain) originates from a study of blood T cell repertoires in COVID-19. Assay: immunoSEQ multiplex PCR; the TCRdb copy retains only in-frame clones and omits some. The sample has about 160,000 clones; approximately 92% are singletons. Germline V lookup: CDR1 MGHRA, CDR2 YSYEKL. The CDR3 is 15 residues long. Trimming removed 4 bases from V and 5 bases from J; junction bases left unmatched: 7. Sequencing used peripheral blood. The V and J genes are TRBV4-1 and TRBJ2-7; 11 bases map to TRBD1. The sequence was collected from a woman aged 50 to 60 with acute or convalescent COVID-19. CDR3 bases: TGCGCCAGCAGCCTTGTCGGACAGGGGGCTAACGAGCAGTACTTC. Protein product: CASSLVGQGANEQYF.